This TCR beta chain is drawn from a study of T cell repertoires in aging, cancer and after chemotherapy. TCR beta rearrangements were amplified from peripheral blood genomic DNA. CDR3 length: 15 residues. The germline CDR1 and CDR2 sequences are SGHRS and YFSETQ. Trimming took 2 bases from V and 0 from J; bases not matched to a gene: 2. With respect to this clonotype: Its antigen remains unknown.

General study points: Age-matched healthy donors had significantly more diverse, less clonal blood TCR repertoires than untreated cancer patients. Loss of evenness, beyond lost richness, contributed to age-related TCR diversity decline in cancer patients. Median generation probability rose over the chemotherapy interval in each cancer cohort, suggesting rebound thymic output.

Multiplex touch-down PCR with TRB-A/B primers amplified rearranged V-D-J TRB sequences. MiXCR, run by TCRdb on the multiplex PCR reads, gives a single entry per CDR3 protein. The sample yields about 9,400 distinct CDR3 sequences, around 39% seen once. This clonotype originated in a human donor in good health. Sequenced sample: blood. V usage is TRBV5-1 and J usage is TRBJ2-3, with 8 bases matching TRBD1. CDR3 sequence reads: CASSFRQGSTDTQYF. Here the CDR3 DNA reads TGCGCCAGCAGCTTCCGACAGGGGAGCACAGATACGCAGTATTTT. The variable domain in full, with the rest retrieved from reference TRBV5-1 and TRBJ2-3, is KAGVTQTPRYLIKTRGQQVTLSCSPISGHRSVSWYQQTPGQGLQFLFEYFSETQRNKGNFPGRFSGRQFSNSRSEMNVSTLELGDSALYLCASSFRQGSTDTQYFGPGTRLTVL.